Following are 17 T cell receptor beta chains from one sample sequenced in a study of cytomegalovirus exposure and HLA in healthy donors. A multiplex PCR was run with 60 Vbeta primers and 13 Jbeta primers. TCRdb's table, derived via immunoSEQ multiplex PCR, lists solely in-frame clones and lacks some. The sample lists about 260,000 clones; about 83% were seen once. Sequencing input: PBMCs. All receptors come from a woman aged 40-49 years in good health and CMV-seropositive.

The chain has TRBV29-1 and TRBJ2-3; 10 bases fit TRBD1. Looked up from germline, CDR1 is SQVTM and CDR2 is ANQGSEA. There are 15 residues in the CDR3. After removal of 4 bases from V and 4 bases from J, the junction contained 8 bases not matched to a gene. CDR3 sequence: CSVASGTGDSDTQYF. CDR3 in DNA: TGCAGCGTTGCATCCGGGACAGGGGATTCAGATACGCAGTATTTT.

The rearrangement uses TRBV7-9 and TRBJ1-1, with 11 bases fitting TRBD1. The trim removed 5 bases at V and 3 bases at J, leaving 5 bases unmatched. The CDR3 runs 15 residues. Germline CDR1 reads SEHNR; CDR2 reads FQNEAQ (reference sequence). The CDR3 is CASSGDRGSYTEAFF. CDR3 in DNA: TGTGCCAGCAGCGGGGACAGGGGGTCGTACACTGAAGCTTTCTTT.

This clone appeared once. This sequence joins TRBV10-3 and TRBJ2-7; 9 bases align to TRBD2. CDR3 length equals 15 residues. Trimming removed 11 bases from V and 5 bases from J; junction bases left unmatched: 16. The germline gives CDR1 ENHRY, CDR2 SYGVKD. The CDR3: CAARPGLAVVNEQYF. Written as DNA, the CDR3 is TGTGCCGCTAGGCCGGGACTAGCCGTTGTCAACGAGCAGTACTTC.

The V and J genes are TRBV29-1 and TRBJ2-7; 7 bases line up with TRBD1. The CDR3 loop spans 12 amino acids. The germline V gene encodes CDR1 SQVTM and CDR2 ANQGSEA. V gave up 4 bases and J gave up 6 bases; unmatched junction bases: 6. The CDR3 loop reads CSVGTGGGEQYF. Here the CDR3 DNA reads TGCAGCGTTGGGACAGGAGGAGGCGAGCAGTACTTC.

This clone has a handful of counts. V usage is TRBV7-8 and J usage is TRBJ1-3; D perhaps matches TRBD1 (6 bases). Trimming stripped 1 base from V and 5 bases from J, with 12 bases between. In germline, CDR1 is SGHVS, CDR2 FQNEAQ. This CDR3 is 15 amino acids long. In DNA, the CDR3 is TGTGCCAGCAGCTTAGAGGCGGGGGCTCGAAACACCATATATTTT. Residues: CASSLEAGARNTIYF.

The V and J genes are TRBV18 and TRBJ2-2; 9 nucleotides align to TRBD2. The CDR3 extends over 16 amino acids. The germline V gene encodes CDR1 KGHSH and CDR2 LQKENI. V lost 2 bases and J lost 3; bases outside the gene matches: 4. CDR3 coding DNA: TGTGCCAGCTCACCAAGGGGACTAGCTTACACCGGGGAGCTGTTTTTT. It specifies CASSPRGLAYTGELFF.

V gene TRBV9 combines with J gene TRBJ2-1; D remains ambiguous. The CDR3 spans 13 residues. Germline V lookup: CDR1 SGDLS, CDR2 YYNGEE. The V end was cut by 0 bases, the J end by 9 bases, with 10 bases between. CDR3: CASSVAEVGEQFF. In DNA, the CDR3 is TGTGCCAGCAGCGTAGCCGAAGTCGGTGAGCAGTTCTTC.

The chain links TRBV7-6 to TRBJ2-7; perhaps TRBD2 as D (6 bases). V was shortened by 3 bases and J by 6 bases, with 15 bases between the two germline ends. CDR1 and CDR2 from the germline V gene are SGHVS and FNYEAQ. The CDR3 is made up of 14 amino acids. The CDR3 bases are TGTGCCAGCAGCTTGGGGGGAGGTGGCGGCGAGCAGTACTTC. Translation gives CASSLGGGGGEQYF.

This rearrangement joins TRBV30 to TRBJ2-4, with TRBD2 as a possible D gene (6 bases). The CDR3 covers 13 residues. V dropped 3 bases and J dropped 6 bases, with 12 bases sitting between them. Looked up from germline, CDR1 is GTSNPN and CDR2 is SVGIG (reference sequence). The CDR3 coding sequence is TGTGCCTGGAGCATGGGGACTTCAAACATTCAGTACTTC. Protein sequence: CAWSMGTSNIQYF.

V is TRBV2 and J is TRBJ1-1; D is ambiguous. V was cut by 1 base and J by 1 base, with 7 bases left in between. Germline V gives CDR1 SNHLY, CDR2 FYNNEI. The CDR3 is 14 residues long. CDR3 protein: CASSEGRGNTEAFF. The CDR3, as DNA: TGTGCCAGCAGTGAAGGGCGGGGGAACACTGAAGCTTTCTTT.

The chain has TRBV18 and TRBJ2-7; TRBD1 might be the D (6 bases). CDR1 and CDR2 (germline): KGHSH, LQKENI. This CDR3 is built from 12 residues. V was shortened by 6 bases and J by 1 base, with 7 bases between the two germline ends. The CDR3 nucleotides read TGTGCCAGCTCCACAGGGTCCTACGAGCAGTACTTC. It specifies CASSTGSYEQYF.

This chain connects TRBV2 to TRBJ1-5; 7 bases line up with TRBD1. Trimming removed 8 bases from V and 3 bases from J; junction bases left unmatched: 4. Germline loops: CDR1 SNHLY, CDR2 FYNNEI. The CDR3 has 13 amino acids. The CDR3 loop is CASRDSNNQPQHF. The CDR3 bases are TGTGCCAGCCGGGACAGTAACAATCAGCCCCAGCATTTT.

A single count supports this clone. The chain joins TRBV18 to TRBJ1-1, with 8 bases aligning to TRBD1. J gave up 4 bases and V 3 bases, and 4 bases lay outside the gene matches. CDR3 size: 14 residues. From germline, CDR1 is KGHSH and CDR2 LQKENI. The CDR3 here is CASSPPDRGTEAFF. The CDR3, as DNA: TGTGCCAGCTCACCGCCAGACAGGGGCACTGAAGCTTTCTTT.

The rearrangement uses TRBV11-3 and TRBJ2-2; 8 bases line up with TRBD1. J gave up 5 bases and V 11 bases, and 13 bases lay outside the gene matches. This CDR3 region has 15 residues. CDR1 is SGHNT, CDR2 YENEEA, per germline. CDR3 protein: CASPPDRVETGELFF. In DNA form, the CDR3 reads TGTGCCTCCCCCCCGGACAGGGTGGAAACCGGGGAGCTGTTTTTT.

The rearrangement uses TRBV28 and TRBJ2-7; 10 bases align to TRBD1. There are 16 residues in the CDR3. Trimming removed 2 bases from V and 4 bases from J; junction bases left unmatched: 8. Looked up from germline, CDR1 is MDHEN and CDR2 is SYDVKM. CDR3 amino acids: CASSLALGTGDYEQYF. In DNA form, the CDR3 reads TGTGCCAGCAGTTTAGCCCTCGGGACAGGGGATTACGAGCAGTACTTC.

V usage is TRBV18 and J usage is TRBJ1-5, with D unresolved. The CDR3 has 13 amino acids. Per germline, CDR1 KGHSH and CDR2 LQKENI. Between the trimmed V and J ends, which lost 2 bases and 5 bases, there was a span of 7 bases. The DNA of the CDR3 is TGTGCCAGCTCACCAGAGGGAGATCAGCCCCAGCATTTT. Translating gives CASSPEGDQPQHF.

This clone appeared a single time. V gene TRBV29-1 combines with J gene TRBJ2-7; 9 nucleotides match TRBD2. The V gene end was trimmed by 0 bases and the J gene end by 0 bases; junction bases not matched to a gene: 9. Germline-derived CDR1 and CDR2 are SQVTM and ANQGSEA. CDR3 size: 17 residues. CDR3: CSVEDRTSAQHSYEQYF. In DNA, the CDR3 is TGCAGCGTTGAAGATCGGACTAGCGCGCAACACTCCTACGAGCAGTACTTC.